This T cell receptor (beta chain) is drawn from a study of blood T cell repertoires in COVID-19. Study information: The origin of the acute and convalescent COVID-19 samples was the United States, Italy and Spain. PBMCs, B-cell-depleted T cells, or T cells provided the cDNA or gDNA that made up the material.

Per the original data handling: From reference gene primer amplification, estimates of nucleated cell counts were derived. TCRdb's table, derived via immunoSEQ multiplex PCR, lists solely in-frame clones and lacks some. From that table come the V and J calls and clone size; the DNA was used to work out D and trimming. The sample includes fewer than 500,000 clones, 85% to 90% of them seen just once. Trimming at V came to 7 bases and at J to 6 bases, leaving 11 bases not matched to a gene. The CDR3 totals 15 residues. The germline V gene encodes CDR1 SNHLY and CDR2 FYNNEI. Seattle patient enrollment occurred during active infection, with longitudinal follow-up thereafter.

The receptor's source is a man younger than 30 with COVID-19, enrolled during active disease. The sequencing sample was made of peripheral blood. The chain employs TRBV2 and TRBJ2-1; 8 positions match TRBD2. The CDR3 here is CASIPPRTSINEQFF. The CDR3 nucleotides read TGTGCCAGCATTCCTCCCCGGACTAGCATCAATGAGCAGTTCTTC.